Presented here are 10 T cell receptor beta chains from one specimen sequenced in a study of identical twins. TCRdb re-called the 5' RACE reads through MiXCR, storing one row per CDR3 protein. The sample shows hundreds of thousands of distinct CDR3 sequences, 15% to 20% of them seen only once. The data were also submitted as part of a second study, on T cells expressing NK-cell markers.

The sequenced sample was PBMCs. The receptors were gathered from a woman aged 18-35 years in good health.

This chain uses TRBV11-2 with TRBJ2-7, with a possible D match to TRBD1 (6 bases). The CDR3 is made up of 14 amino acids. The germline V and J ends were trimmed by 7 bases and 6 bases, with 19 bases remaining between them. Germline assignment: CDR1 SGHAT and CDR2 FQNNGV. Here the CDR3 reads CASTQGPASGEQYF. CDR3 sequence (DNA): TGTGCCAGCACCCAGGGGCCTGCCTCGGGCGAGCAGTACTTC.

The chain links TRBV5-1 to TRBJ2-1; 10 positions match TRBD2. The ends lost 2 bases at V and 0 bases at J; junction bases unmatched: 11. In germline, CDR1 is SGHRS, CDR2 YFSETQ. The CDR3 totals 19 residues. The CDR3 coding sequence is TGCGCCAGCAGCTTACAAGTAGCGGGGGGACCGAGCTCCTACAATGAGCAGTTCTTC. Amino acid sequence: CASSLQVAGGPSSYNEQFF.

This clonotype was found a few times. The CDR3 loop reads CASGQGQTTGELFF. CDR3 bases: TGCGCCAGCGGCCAAGGACAGACCACCGGGGAGCTGTTTTTT. The chain joins TRBV5-1 to TRBJ2-2; possible D gene TRBD1, 6 bases. The germline V gene encodes CDR1 SGHRS and CDR2 YFSETQ. The V end was cut by 7 bases, the J end by 4 bases, with 14 bases between. The CDR3 runs to 14 residues.

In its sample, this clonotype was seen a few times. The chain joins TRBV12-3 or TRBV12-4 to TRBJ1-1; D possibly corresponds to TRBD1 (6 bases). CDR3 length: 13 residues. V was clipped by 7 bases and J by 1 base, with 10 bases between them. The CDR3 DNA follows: TGTGCCAGCACCGGACAGCAGAACACTGAAGCTTTCTTT. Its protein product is CASTGQQNTEAFF.

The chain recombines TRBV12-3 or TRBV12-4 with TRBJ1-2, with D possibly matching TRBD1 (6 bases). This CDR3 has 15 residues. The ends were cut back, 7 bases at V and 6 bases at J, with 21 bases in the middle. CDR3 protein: CASTKAPQGRDGYTF. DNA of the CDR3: TGTGCCAGCACCAAAGCCCCACAGGGTAGGGATGGCTACACCTTC.

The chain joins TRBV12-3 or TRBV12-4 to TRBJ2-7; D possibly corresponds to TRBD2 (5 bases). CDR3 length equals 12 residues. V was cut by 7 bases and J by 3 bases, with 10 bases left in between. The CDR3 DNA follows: TGTGCCAGCACCGGGGTACACTACGAGCAGTACTTC. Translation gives CASTGVHYEQYF.

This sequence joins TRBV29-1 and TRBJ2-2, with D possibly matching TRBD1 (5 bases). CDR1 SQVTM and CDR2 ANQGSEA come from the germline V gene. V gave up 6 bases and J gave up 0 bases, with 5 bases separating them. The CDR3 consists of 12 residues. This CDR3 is CSVDTNTGELFF. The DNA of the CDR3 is TGCAGCGTGGACACGAACACCGGGGAGCTGTTTTTT.

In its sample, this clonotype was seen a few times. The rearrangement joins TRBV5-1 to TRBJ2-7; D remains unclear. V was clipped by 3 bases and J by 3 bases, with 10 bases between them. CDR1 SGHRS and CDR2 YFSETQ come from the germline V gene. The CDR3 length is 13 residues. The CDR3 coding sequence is TGCGCCAGCAGCTCACCTCCGGTCTACGAGCAGTACTTC. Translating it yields CASSSPPVYEQYF.

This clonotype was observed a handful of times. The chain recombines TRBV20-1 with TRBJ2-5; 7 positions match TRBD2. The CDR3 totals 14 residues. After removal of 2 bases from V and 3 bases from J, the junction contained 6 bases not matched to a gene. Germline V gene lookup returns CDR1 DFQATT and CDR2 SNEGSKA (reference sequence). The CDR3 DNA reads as TGCAGTGCTAGAATCGGACTAGGAAAAGAGACCCAGTACTTC. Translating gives CSARIGLGKETQYF.

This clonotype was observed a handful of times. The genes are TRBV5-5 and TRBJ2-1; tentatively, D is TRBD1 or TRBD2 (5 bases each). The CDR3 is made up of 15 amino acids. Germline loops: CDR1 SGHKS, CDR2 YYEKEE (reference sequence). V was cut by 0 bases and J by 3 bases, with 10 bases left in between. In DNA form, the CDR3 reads TGTGCCAGCAGCTTGGCCGGGGCCAACTACAATGAGCAGTTCTTC. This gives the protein CASSLAGANYNEQFF.